This TCR beta chain is drawn from a study of blood T cell repertoires in COVID-19. Study-level information: Donors in the United States, Italy and Spain gave samples during acute or convalescent COVID-19. T cells, B-cell-depleted T cells, or PBMCs provided the cDNA or gDNA that served as material.

The germline V gene encodes CDR1 SGHRS and CDR2 YFSETQ. The junction had 5 bases not matched to a gene; V was cut back by 3 bases and J by 7 bases. CDR3 length equals 13 residues. Original handling: Estimated nucleated cell counts came from reference gene primer amplification. Using immunoSEQ multiplex PCR, the repertoire was profiled, and TCRdb retains in-frame clones only, with some absent. Clonal size and the V and J genes are those of that table, whereas D and trimming came from the DNA. The sample has a few hundred thousand clones, under 90% seen once. The sample consisted of peripheral blood. This clonotype was sampled from a woman aged 80 or older with active or convalescent COVID-19. J is TRBJ1-2 and V is TRBV5-1; 8 nucleotides match TRBD1. CDR3: CASSSDREAGYTF. DNA for the CDR3: TGCGCCAGCAGCTCGGACAGGGAGGCTGGCTACACCTTC.